This entry is about one T cell receptor (beta chain). In the study's own analysis: For nucleated cells, counts were estimated from reference gene primer amplification. The method was immunoSEQ multiplex PCR; TCRdb's version includes in-frame clones alone and lacks a portion of them. From that table come the V and J calls and clone size; the DNA was used to work out D and trimming. The profile covers some 130,000 clones, with about nine tenths appearing a single time and 11% taken by the ten largest. During active infection, Seattle patients enrolled and were then monitored through disease. The record originates from a study of blood T cell repertoires in COVID-19. Turning to the study itself: Samples of COVID-19 (acute and convalescent) were obtained from the United States, Italy and Spain. The cDNA or gDNA used as material had been derived from T cells, B-cell-depleted T cells, or PBMCs.

Looked up from germline, CDR1 is GTSNPN and CDR2 is SVGIG (reference sequence). The CDR3 runs 13 residues. With 4 bases removed from V and 2 bases from J, the gap between germline ends came to 10 bases. Sequences were obtained from peripheral blood. The chain couples TRBV30 to TRBJ2-3; possibly TRBD2 for D (5 bases). The clonotype originates from a woman aged 70-85 years with COVID-19, enrolled during active disease. The CDR3 DNA sequence: TGTGCCTGGAACAGAGGGTACACAGATACGCAGTATTTT. This gives the protein CAWNRGYTDTQYF.